The T cell receptor beta chain under discussion was sequenced for a study of cytomegalovirus exposure and HLA in healthy donors. Study-level points and caveats: Sequencing likely generated an artifact that appeared as a cluster of highly shared sequence variants. CMV serostatus was the only recorded immune exposure for donors. Trimming of TCR beta V- and J-genes showed a link, identified in a later analysis, to a missense DCLRE1C variant. Common viral pathogens seemed to be connected with several of the most significant clusters, according to a later analysis.

Germline CDR1 reads LNHDA; CDR2 reads SQIVND (reference sequence). This CDR3 is built from 14 residues. Between the trimmed V and J ends, which lost 6 bases and 5 bases, there was a span of 16 bases. This clone has only a few counts. Its antigen is not identified. Use of 60 Vbeta and 13 Jbeta primers characterized the PCR. Clones were read by immunoSEQ multiplex PCR, and TCRdb kept only the in-frame ones, dropping some. Here the sample spans about 120,000 clones, roughly four fifths being singletons. The sample taken for sequencing was PBMCs. The V gene is TRBV19, the J gene TRBJ2-5; D unclear. This clonotype was obtained from a woman aged 18-29 years in good health and CMV-seronegative. Written as DNA, the CDR3 is TGTGCCAGTAGCCAGACCGATACCGGGGAGACCCAGTACTTC. This gives the protein CASSQTDTGETQYF.